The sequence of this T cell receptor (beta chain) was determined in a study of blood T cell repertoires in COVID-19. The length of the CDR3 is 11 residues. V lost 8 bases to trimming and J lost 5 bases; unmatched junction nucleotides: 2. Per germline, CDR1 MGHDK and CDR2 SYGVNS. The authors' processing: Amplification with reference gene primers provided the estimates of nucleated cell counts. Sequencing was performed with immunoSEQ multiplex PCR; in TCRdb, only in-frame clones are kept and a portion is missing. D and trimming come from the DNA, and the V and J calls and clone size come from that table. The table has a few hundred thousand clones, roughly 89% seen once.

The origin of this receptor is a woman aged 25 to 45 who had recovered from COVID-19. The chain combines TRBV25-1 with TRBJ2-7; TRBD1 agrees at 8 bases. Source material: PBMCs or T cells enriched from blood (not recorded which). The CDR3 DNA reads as TGTGCCAGCCAGGGACAGGACGAGCAGTACTTC. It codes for CASQGQDEQYF.